These 9 T cell receptor beta chains were sequenced from one sample in a study of OX40 agonist ivuxolimab in advanced cancers. Library creation used the immunoSEQ multiplex PCR assay. The table comes from immuneACCESS by way of TCRdb, which keeps in-frame sequences with V and J called. Part of the clones is missing from these tables; in studies checked, under half for an unresolved V gene and the rest for unknown reasons. This sample is represented by roughly 76,000 clones; around 90% of them were singletons. 7.6% of the sample comes from the top ten. The source was CD4+ or CD8+ T cells sorted from blood, collected in a trial of the OX40 agonist ivuxolimab. All receptors come from an adult with an advanced solid tumor such as melanoma, head and neck, liver or kidney cancer.

The chain couples TRBV6-1 to TRBJ2-7; D gene uncertain. Germline V gene data show CDR1 as MNHNS and CDR2 as SASEGT. Trimming took off 6 bases at V and 0 bases at J, with 15 bases between the two ends. The CDR3 is 15 amino acids. CDR3: CASSPTPSHSYEQYF. CDR3 in DNA: TGTGCCAGCAGCCCTACGCCATCACACTCCTACGAGCAGTACTTC.

Only one count was recorded for this clone. The chain recombines TRBV10-2 with TRBJ2-3; 10 bases align to TRBD2. CDR3 length: 15 residues. The trim removed 2 bases at V and 6 bases at J, leaving 5 bases unmatched. Germline V CDR1 and CDR2: WSHSY, SAAADI. The CDR3 loop reads CASSEVAGGGDTQYF. CDR3 in DNA: TGCGCCAGCAGTGAGGTAGCGGGGGGCGGGGATACGCAGTATTTT.

This rearrangement joins TRBV27 to TRBJ2-5; D perhaps matches TRBD1 (5 bases). The CDR3 runs to 14 residues. Germline loops: CDR1 MNHEY, CDR2 SMNVEV (reference sequence). The V end was cut by 1 base, the J end by 2 bases, with 8 bases between. CDR3 DNA: TGTGCCAGCAGTTTATGGGGCCTACAAGAGACCCAGTACTTC. Protein: CASSLWGLQETQYF.

Turning to this clone: A junction boundary mismatches the germline segment, possibly from a read error. This sample also contains other DNA sequences that code for the same CDR3. This rearrangement joins TRBV19 to TRBJ1-5, with D hard to call. Germline V gene data show CDR1 as LNHDA and CDR2 as SQIVND (reference sequence). The length of the CDR3 is 13 residues. CDR3 loop: CATDRAEYQPQHF. CDR3 bases: TGTGCCACCGATCGGGCCGAGTATCAGCCTCAGCATTTT.

This chain connects TRBV6-5 to TRBJ1-4; D unclear. The germline V gene encodes CDR1 MNHEY and CDR2 SVGAGI. The CDR3 has 12 residues. Trimming stripped 0 bases from V and 7 bases from J, with 3 bases between. The CDR3 nucleotides read TGTGCCAGCAGTTACTCGGGTGAAAAACTGTTTTTT. Protein: CASSYSGEKLFF.

This chain joins TRBV9 and TRBJ2-7; D unresolved. The CDR3 has 14 residues. V shed 4 bases and J shed 4 bases, with 15 bases lying between them. Germline V gene data show CDR1 as SGDLS and CDR2 as YYNGEE. The CDR3 DNA is TGTGCCAGCAGCCCCCCGTCAGGTTGGTACGAGCAGTACTTC. Residues: CASSPPSGWYEQYF.

A single count supports this clone. The rearrangement joins TRBV15 to TRBJ2-7; the D gene is possibly TRBD1 (6 bases). CDR3 length equals 16 residues. Trimming shortened V by 1 base and J by 0 bases, and 13 bases separated the two germline ends. CDR1 is LNHNV, CDR2 YYDKDF, per germline (reference sequence). The CDR3 nucleotides are TGTGCCACCAGCAGAGCCAGCGACAGGTACTCCTACGAGCAGTACTTC. Encoded protein: CATSRASDRYSYEQYF.

V and J are TRBV27 and TRBJ2-7; 7 bases map to TRBD1. With 5 bases clipped from V and 2 bases from J, the junction kept 6 bases outside the gene matches. This CDR3 has 14 residues. Germline V gives CDR1 MNHEY, CDR2 SMNVEV (reference sequence). This CDR3 reads CASSPRQGPYEQYF. The DNA of the CDR3 is TGTGCCAGCAGTCCTAGACAGGGCCCCTACGAGCAGTACTTC.

V gene TRBV4-2 combines with J gene TRBJ2-3; D might be TRBD2 (6 bases). V lost 0 bases and J lost 2, with 18 bases in between. Germline V gene lookup returns CDR1 LGHNA and CDR2 YNFKEQ. This CDR3 spans 18 amino acids. This CDR3 is CASSQEGGAGGFTDTQYF. The DNA for the CDR3 is TGTGCCAGCAGCCAAGAGGGCGGGGCCGGGGGTTTCACAGATACGCAGTATTTT.